The TCR beta chain described here comes from a study of shared clonotypes between healthy human individuals. Data came from immunoSEQ multiplex PCR; TCRdb stores just in-frame clones and leaves some out. The sample records fewer than 650,000 clones, less than 80% being singletons. Germline V CDR1 and CDR2: MDHEN, SYDVKM. The CDR3 length is 19 residues. V gave up 2 bases and J gave up 1 base; unmatched junction bases: 13. This clone has just one count. The source is a woman aged 40 to 55 in good health. Some clones in this sample may be carry-over from other donors' samples. Specimen: PBMCs. The chain couples TRBV28 to TRBJ2-3, with 9 nucleotides matching TRBD2. This CDR3 reads CASSLLLPSRTSGTDTQYF. The CDR3 coding sequence is TGTGCCAGCAGTTTACTCCTCCCTTCCCGGACTAGCGGCACAGATACGCAGTATTTT.